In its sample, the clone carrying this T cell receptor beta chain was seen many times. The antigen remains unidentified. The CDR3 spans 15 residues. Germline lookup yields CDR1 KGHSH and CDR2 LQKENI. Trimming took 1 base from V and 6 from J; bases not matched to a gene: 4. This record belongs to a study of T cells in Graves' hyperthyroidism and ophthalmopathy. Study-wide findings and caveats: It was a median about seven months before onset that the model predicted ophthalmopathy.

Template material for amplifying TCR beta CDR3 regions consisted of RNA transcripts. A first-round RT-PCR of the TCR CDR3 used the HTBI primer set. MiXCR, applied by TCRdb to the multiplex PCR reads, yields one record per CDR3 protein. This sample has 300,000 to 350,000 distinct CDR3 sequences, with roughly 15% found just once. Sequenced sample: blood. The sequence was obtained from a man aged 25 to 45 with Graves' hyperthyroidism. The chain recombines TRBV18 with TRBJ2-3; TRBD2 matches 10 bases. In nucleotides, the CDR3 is TGTGCCAGCTCACCACGAAGCGGGAGGGCGGATACGCAGTATTTT. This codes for CASSPRSGRADTQYF. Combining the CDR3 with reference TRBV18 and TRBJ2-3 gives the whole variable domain NAGVMQNPRHLVRRRGQEARLRCSPMKGHSHVYWYRQLPEEGLKFMVYLQKENIIDESGMPKERFSAEFPKEGPSILRIQQVVRGDSAAYFCASSPRSGRADTQYFGPGTRLTVL.